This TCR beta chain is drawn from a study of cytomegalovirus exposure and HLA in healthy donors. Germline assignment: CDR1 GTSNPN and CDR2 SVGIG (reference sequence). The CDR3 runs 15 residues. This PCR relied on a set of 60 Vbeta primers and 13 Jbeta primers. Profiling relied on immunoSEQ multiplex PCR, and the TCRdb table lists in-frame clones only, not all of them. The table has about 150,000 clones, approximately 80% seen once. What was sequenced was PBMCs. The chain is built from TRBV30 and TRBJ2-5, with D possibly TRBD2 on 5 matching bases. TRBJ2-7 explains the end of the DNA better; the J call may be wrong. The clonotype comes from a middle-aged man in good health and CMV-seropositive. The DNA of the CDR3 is TGTGCCTGGAAAGTGGGAGCCCGCGGAATTTACGAGCAGTACTTC. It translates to CAWKVGARGIYEQYF.